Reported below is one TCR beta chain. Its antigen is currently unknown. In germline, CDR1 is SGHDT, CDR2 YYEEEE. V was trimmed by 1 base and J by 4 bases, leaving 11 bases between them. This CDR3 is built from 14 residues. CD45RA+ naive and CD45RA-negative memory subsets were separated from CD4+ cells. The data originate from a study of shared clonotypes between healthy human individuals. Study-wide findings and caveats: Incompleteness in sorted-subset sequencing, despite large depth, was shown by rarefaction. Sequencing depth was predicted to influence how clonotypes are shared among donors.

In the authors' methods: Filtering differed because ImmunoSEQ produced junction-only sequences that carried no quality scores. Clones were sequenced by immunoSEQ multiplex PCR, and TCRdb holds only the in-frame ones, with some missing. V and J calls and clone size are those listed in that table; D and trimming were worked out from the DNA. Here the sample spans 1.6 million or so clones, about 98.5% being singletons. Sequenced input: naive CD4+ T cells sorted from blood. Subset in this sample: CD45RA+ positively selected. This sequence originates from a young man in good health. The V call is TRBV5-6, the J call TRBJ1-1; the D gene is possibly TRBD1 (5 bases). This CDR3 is CASSLRGRGTEAFF. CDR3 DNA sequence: TGTGCCAGCAGCTTGCGAGGGAGGGGCACTGAAGCTTTCTTT.